Described below is a single T cell receptor beta chain sequence and its context. This record belongs to a study of cytomegalovirus exposure and HLA in healthy donors. 60 Vbeta and 13 Jbeta primers were used in PCR. The protocol was immunoSEQ multiplex PCR, while the TCRdb copy is restricted to in-frame clones and leaves out a portion. The sample has fewer than 85,000 clones; 78% are singletons. The receptor was derived from a male donor in good health and CMV-seropositive. Sequenced sample: PBMCs.

CDR3 loop: CATSRVPGQGGYNSPLHF. CDR3 DNA sequence: TGTGCCACCAGCAGGGTCCCGGGACAGGGCGGATATAATTCACCCCTCCACTTT. The rearrangement links TRBV15 to TRBJ1-6; 9 nucleotides align to TRBD1. V trimming: 3 bases; J trimming: 4 bases; junction bases outside the gene matches: 10. This CDR3 has 18 residues. CDR1 is LNHNV and CDR2 is YYDKDF in the germline V gene (reference sequence).